This T cell receptor beta chain derives from a study of blood T cell repertoires in COVID-19. Original analysis: Amplified reference gene primers provided the basis for estimating nucleated cell counts. Sequenced by immunoSEQ multiplex PCR; TCRdb stores in-frame clones only, minus some. V and J calls and clone size are as listed in that table; D and trimming were resolved from the DNA. The table shows some 300,000 clones, with about nine tenths occurring only once. Germline V gives CDR1 LNHDA, CDR2 SQIVND (reference sequence). The CDR3 has 15 amino acids. The V and J ends lost 6 bases and 0 bases respectively, with 14 bases between them.

This rearrangement joins TRBV19 to TRBJ1-2; maybe TRBD1 (6 bases). Sequenced input: peripheral blood. This TCR was sampled from a woman under 40 who had recovered from COVID-19. The CDR3 spells CASSTGTLANYGYTF. CDR3 nucleotide sequence: TGTGCCAGTAGCACCGGGACACTCGCTAACTATGGCTACACCTTC.